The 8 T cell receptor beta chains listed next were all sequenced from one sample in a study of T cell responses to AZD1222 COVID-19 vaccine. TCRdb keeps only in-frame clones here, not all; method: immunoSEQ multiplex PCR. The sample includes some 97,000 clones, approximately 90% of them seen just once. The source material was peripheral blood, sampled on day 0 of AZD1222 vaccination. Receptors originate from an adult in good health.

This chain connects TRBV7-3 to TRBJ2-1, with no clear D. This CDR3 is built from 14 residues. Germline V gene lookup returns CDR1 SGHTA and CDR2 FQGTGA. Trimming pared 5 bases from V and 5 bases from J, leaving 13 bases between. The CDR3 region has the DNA TGTGCCAGCAGCGCGCCGGAGAGAAACAATGAGCAGTTCTTC. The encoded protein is CASSAPERNNEQFF.

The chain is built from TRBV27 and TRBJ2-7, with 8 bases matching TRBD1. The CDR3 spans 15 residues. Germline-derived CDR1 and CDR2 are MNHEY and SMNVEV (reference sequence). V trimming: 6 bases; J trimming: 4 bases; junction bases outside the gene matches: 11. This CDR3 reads CASSRRETGAYEQYF. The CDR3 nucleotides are TGTGCCAGCAGCCGCCGTGAGACAGGGGCTTACGAGCAGTACTTC.

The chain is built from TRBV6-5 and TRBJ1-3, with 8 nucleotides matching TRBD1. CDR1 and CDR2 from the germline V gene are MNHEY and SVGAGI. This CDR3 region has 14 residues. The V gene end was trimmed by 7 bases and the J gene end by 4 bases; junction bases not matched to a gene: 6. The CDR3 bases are TGTGCCAGCACCGGACAGGGACTCGGAAACACCATATATTTT. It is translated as CASTGQGLGNTIYF.

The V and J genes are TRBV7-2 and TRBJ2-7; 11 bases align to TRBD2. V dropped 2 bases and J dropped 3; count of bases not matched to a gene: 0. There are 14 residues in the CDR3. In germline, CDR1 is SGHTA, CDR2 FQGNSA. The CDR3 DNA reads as TGTGCCAGCAGCTTAACTAGCGGGAGCTACGAGCAGTACTTC. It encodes CASSLTSGSYEQYF.

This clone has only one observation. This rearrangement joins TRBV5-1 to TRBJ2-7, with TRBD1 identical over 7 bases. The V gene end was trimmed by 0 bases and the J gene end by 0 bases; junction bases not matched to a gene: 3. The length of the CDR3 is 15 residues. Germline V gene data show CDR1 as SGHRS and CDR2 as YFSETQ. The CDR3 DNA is TGCGCCAGCAGCTTGGAGGGGGCCACCTCCTACGAGCAGTACTTC. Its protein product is CASSLEGATSYEQYF.

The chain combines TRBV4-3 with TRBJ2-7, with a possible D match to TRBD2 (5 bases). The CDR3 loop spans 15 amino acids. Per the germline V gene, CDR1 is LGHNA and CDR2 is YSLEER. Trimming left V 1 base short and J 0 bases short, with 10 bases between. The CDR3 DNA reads TGCGCCAGCAGCCAAGTATCAGCGGACTCCTACGAGCAGTACTTC. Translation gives CASSQVSADSYEQYF.

The CDR3 DNA reads as TGTGCCACCAGCAGAGAGATAGGCGAGCAGTACTTC. It translates to CATSREIGEQYF. The V and J genes are TRBV15 and TRBJ2-7; no clear D. This CDR3 contains 12 residues. The germline V and J ends were trimmed by 0 bases and 6 bases, with 6 bases remaining between them. Germline V CDR1 and CDR2: LNHNV, YYDKDF (reference sequence). Using reference TRBV15 and TRBJ2-7 for the parts outside the CDR3, the full variable domain is DAMVIQNPRYQVTQFGKPVTLSCSQTLNHNVMYWYQQKSSQAPKLLFHYYDKDFNNEADTPDNFQSRRPNTSFCFLDIRSPGLGDTAMYLCATSREIGEQYFGPGTRLTVT.

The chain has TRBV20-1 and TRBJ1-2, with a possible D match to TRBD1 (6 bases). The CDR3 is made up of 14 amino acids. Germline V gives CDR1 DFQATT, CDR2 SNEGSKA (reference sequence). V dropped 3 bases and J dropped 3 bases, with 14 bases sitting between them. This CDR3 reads CSASAGQTDYGYTF. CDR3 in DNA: TGCAGTGCTAGTGCCGGACAGACGGACTATGGCTACACCTTC.